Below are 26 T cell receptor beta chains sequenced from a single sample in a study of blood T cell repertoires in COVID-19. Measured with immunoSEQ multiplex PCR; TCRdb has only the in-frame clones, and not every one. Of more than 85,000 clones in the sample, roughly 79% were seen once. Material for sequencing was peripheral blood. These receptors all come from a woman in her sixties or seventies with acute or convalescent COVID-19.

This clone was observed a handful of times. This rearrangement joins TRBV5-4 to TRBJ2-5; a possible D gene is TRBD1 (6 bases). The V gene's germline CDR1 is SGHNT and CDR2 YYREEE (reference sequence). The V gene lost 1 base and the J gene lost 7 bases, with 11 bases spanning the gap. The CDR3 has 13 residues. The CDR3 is CASSLWTERTQYF. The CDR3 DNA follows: TGTGCCAGCAGCTTGTGGACAGAGAGGACCCAGTACTTC.

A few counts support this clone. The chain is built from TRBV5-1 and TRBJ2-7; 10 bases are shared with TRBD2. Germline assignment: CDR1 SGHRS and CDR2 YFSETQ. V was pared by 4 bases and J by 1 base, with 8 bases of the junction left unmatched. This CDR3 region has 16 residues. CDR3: CASSGGAGGSSYEQYF. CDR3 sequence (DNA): TGCGCCAGCAGCGGGGGAGCGGGAGGGTCTTCCTACGAGCAGTACTTC.

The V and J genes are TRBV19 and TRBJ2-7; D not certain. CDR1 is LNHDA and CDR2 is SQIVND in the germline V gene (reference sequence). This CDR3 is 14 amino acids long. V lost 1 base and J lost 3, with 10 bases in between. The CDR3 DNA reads TGTGCCAGTAGTATAGGGCCATCAAACTACGAGCAGTACTTC. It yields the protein CASSIGPSNYEQYF.

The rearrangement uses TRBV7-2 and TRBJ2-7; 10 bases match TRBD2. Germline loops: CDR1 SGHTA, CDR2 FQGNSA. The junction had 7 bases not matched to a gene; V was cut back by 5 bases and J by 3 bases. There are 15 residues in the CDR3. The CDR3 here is CASSPGLAAHYEQYF. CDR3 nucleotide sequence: TGTGCCAGCAGCCCAGGACTAGCGGCCCACTACGAGCAGTACTTC.

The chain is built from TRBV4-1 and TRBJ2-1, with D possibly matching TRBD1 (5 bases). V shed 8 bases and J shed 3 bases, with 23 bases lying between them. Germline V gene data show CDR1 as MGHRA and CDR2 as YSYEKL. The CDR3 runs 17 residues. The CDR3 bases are TGCGCCAGCGGAAAAAGGGGCGGAAGCGCCATCTACAATGAGCAGTTCTTC. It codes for CASGKRGGSAIYNEQFF.

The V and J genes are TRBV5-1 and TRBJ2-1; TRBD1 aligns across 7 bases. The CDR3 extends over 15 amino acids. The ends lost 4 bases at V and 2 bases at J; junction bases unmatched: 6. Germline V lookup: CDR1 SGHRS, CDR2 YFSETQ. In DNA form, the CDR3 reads TGCGCCAGCAGCATCCAGGACAGGACCTACAATGAGCAGTTCTTC. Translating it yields CASSIQDRTYNEQFF.

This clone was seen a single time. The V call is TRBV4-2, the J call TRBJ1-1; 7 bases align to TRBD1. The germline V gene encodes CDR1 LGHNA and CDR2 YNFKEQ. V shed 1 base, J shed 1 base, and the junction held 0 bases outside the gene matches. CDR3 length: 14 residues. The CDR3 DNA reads TGTGCCAGCAGCCAAGGGGACAGGAACACTGAAGCTTTCTTT. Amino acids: CASSQGDRNTEAFF.

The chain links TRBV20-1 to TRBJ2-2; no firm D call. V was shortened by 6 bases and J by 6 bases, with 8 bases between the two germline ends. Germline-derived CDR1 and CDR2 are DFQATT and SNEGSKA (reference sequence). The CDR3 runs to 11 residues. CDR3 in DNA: TGCAGTGCGTCCTCCCCCGGGGAGCTGTTTTTT. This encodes CSASSPGELFF.

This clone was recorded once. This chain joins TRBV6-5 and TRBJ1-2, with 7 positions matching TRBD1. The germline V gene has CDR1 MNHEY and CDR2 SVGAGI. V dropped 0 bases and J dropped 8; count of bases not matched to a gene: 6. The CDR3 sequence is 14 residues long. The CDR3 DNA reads TGTGCCAGCAGTTACTCGAGGCAGGGGGGAGGCTACACCTTC. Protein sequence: CASSYSRQGGGYTF.

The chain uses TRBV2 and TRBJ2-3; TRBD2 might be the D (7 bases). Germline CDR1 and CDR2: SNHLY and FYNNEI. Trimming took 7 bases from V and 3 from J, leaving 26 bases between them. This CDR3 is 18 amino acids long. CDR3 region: CASTEVAGAARGTDTQYF. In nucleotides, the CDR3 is TGTGCCAGCACAGAAGTGGCGGGGGCCGCCCGTGGGACAGATACGCAGTATTTT.

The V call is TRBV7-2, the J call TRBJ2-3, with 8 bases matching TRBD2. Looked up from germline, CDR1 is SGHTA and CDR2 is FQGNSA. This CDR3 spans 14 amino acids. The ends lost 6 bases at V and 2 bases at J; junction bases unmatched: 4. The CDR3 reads CASRSGRSTDTQYF. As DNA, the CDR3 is TGTGCCAGCAGAAGCGGGAGATCCACAGATACGCAGTATTTT.

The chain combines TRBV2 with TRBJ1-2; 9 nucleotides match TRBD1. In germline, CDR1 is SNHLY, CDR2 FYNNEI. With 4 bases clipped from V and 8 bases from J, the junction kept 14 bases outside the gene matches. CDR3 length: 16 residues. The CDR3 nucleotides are TGTGCCAGCAGTGGACCGCGGCCGGGACAGGGATCCGGCTACACCTTC. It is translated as CASSGPRPGQGSGYTF.

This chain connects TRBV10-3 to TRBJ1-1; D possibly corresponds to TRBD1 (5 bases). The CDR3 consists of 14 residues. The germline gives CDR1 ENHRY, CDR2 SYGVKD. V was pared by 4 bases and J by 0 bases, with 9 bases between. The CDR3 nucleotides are TGTGCCATCAGTGGGGGGGAACTGAACACTGAAGCTTTCTTT. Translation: CAISGGELNTEAFF.

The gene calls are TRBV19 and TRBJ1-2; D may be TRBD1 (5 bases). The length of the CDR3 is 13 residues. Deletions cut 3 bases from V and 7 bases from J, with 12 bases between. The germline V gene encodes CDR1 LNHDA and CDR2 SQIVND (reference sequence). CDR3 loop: CASSIVGESGYTF. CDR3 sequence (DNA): TGTGCCAGTAGTATTGTAGGGGAAAGTGGCTACACCTTC.

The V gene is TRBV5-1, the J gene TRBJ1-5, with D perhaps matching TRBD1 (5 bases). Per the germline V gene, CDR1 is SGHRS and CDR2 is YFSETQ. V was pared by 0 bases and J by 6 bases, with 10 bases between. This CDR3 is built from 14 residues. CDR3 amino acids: CASSLGQLGQPQHF. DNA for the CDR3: TGCGCCAGCAGCTTGGGACAGTTGGGTCAGCCCCAGCATTTT. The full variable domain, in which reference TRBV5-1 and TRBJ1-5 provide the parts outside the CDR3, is KAGVTQTPRYLIKTRGQQVTLSCSPISGHRSVSWYQQTPGQGLQFLFEYFSETQRNKGNFPGRFSGRQFSNSRSEMNVSTLELGDSALYLCASSLGQLGQPQHFGDGTRLSIL.

The CDR3 protein is CASSYADIHSNQPQHF. In DNA, the CDR3 is TGTGCCAGCAGTTACGCGGACATCCATAGCAATCAGCCCCAGCATTTT. The rearrangement joins TRBV6-2 or TRBV6-3 to TRBJ1-5, with a weak D call TRBD1 (5 bases). The germline V gene has CDR1 MNHEY and CDR2 SVGEGT. Deletions cut 2 bases from V and 0 bases from J, with 11 bases between. The CDR3 sequence is 16 residues long.

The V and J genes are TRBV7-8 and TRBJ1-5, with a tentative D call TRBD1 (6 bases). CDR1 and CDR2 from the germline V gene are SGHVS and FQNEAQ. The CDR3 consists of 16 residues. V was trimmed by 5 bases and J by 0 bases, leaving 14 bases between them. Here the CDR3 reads CASSTNTGLSNQPQHF. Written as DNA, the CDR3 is TGTGCCAGCAGCACTAATACAGGGCTTAGCAATCAGCCCCAGCATTTT.

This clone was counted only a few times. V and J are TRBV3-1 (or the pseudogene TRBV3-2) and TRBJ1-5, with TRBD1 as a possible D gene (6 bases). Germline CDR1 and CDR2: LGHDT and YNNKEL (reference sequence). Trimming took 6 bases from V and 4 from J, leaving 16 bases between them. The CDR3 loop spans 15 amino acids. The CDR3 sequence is CASSQTGGGNQPQHF. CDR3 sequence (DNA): TGTGCCAGCAGTCAAACGGGGGGCGGGAATCAGCCCCAGCATTTT.

CDR3 coding DNA: TGCGCCAGCAGGGATCGAGCGGGGGGGGCCACAGATACGCAGTATTTT. Residues: CASRDRAGGATDTQYF. V usage is TRBV10-2 and J usage is TRBJ2-3, with 10 bases matching TRBD2. Germline assignment: CDR1 WSHSY and CDR2 SAAADI. J gave up 2 bases and V 6 bases, and 8 bases lay outside the gene matches. CDR3 size: 16 residues.

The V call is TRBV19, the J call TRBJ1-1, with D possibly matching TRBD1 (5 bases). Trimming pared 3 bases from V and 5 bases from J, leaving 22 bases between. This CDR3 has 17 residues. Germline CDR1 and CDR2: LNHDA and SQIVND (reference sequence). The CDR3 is CASSIGWGDPPSTEAFF. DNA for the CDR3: TGTGCCAGTAGTATCGGTTGGGGGGACCCACCGTCTACTGAAGCTTTCTTT.

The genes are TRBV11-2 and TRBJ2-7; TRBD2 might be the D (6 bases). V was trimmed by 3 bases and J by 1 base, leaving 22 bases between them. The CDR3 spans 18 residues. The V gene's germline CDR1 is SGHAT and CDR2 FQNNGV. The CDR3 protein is CASSLRFGGAQGSYEQYF. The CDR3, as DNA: TGTGCCAGCAGCTTGAGGTTTGGCGGGGCCCAAGGGTCCTACGAGCAGTACTTC.

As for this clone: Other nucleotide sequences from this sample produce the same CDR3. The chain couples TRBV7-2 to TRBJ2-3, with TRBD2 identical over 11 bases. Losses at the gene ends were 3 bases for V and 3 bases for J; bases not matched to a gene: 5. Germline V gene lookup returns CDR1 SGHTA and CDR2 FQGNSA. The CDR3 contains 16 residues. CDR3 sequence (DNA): TGTGCCAGCAGCTTGGTTAGCGGGGGGGCGACAGATACGCAGTATTTT. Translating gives CASSLVSGGATDTQYF.

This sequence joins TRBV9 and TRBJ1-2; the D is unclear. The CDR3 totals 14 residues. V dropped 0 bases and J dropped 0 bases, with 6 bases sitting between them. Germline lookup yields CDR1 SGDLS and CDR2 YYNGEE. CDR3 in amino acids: CASSVDLANYGYTF. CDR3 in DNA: TGTGCCAGCAGCGTAGATCTTGCTAACTATGGCTACACCTTC.

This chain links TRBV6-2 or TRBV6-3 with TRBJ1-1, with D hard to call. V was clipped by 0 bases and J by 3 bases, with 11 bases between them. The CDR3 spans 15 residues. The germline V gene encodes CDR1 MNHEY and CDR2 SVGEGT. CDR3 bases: TGTGCCAGCAGTTACTCGGGAGGGCCACACACTGAAGCTTTCTTT. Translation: CASSYSGGPHTEAFF.

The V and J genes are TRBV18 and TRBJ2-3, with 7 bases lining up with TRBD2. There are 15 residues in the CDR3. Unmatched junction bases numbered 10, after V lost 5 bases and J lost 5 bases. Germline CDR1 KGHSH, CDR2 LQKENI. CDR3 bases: TGTGCCAGCTCAAATGGTCCACCGGGGGGAGATACGCAGTATTTT. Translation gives CASSNGPPGGDTQYF.

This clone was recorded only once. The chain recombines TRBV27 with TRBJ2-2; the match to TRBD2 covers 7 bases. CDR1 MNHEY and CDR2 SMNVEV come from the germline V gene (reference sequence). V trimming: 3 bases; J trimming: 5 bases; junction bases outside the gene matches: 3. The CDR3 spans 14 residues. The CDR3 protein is CASSLWEGTGELFF. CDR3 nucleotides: TGTGCCAGCAGTTTGTGGGAGGGTACCGGGGAGCTGTTTTTT.